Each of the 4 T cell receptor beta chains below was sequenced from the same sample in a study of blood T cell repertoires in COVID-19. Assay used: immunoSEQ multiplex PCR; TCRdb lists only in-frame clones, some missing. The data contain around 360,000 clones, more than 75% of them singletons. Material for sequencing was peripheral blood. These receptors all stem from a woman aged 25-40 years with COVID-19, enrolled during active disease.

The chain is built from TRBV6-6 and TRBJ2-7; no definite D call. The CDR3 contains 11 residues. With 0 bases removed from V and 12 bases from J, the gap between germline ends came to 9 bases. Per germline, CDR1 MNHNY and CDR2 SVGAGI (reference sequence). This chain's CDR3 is CASSYSVFRYF. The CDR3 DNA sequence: TGTGCCAGCAGTTACTCCGTTTTTCGGTACTTC.

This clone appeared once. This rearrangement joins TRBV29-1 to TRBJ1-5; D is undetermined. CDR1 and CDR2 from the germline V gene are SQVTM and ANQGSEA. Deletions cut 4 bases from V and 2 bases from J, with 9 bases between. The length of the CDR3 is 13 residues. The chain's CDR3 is CSVAEGGNQPQHF. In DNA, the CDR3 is TGCAGCGTTGCTGAAGGAGGCAATCAGCCCCAGCATTTT.

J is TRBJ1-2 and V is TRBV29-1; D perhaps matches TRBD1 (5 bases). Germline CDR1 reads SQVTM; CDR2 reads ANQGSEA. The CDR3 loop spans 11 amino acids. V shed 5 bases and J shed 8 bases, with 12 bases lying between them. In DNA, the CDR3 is TGCAGCGTTACCAGGGCGGAAGGCTACACCTTC. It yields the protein CSVTRAEGYTF.

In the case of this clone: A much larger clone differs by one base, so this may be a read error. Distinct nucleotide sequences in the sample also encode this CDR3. The CDR3 is CAISASSYEQYF. Written as DNA, the CDR3 is TGTGCCATCAGCGCGAGCTCCTACGAGCAGTACTTC. This chain joins TRBV10-3 and TRBJ2-7, with D uncertain. V was clipped by 6 bases and J by 0 bases, with 6 bases between them. The CDR3 covers 12 residues. CDR1 and CDR2 (germline): ENHRY, SYGVKD.